The 29 T cell receptor beta chains given below trace back to one sample, sequenced in a study of spatial heterogeneity in lung cancer. The time point here: blood at routine non-recurrence follow-up after resection. Unsorted tumor, nontumor lung tissue or cryopreserved PBMC supplied the whole RNA. TCRdb re-called the 5' RACE reads through MiXCR, storing one row per CDR3 protein. This sample has 50,000 to 60,000 distinct CDR3 sequences, with less than 9.5% found just once. The specimen comprised PBMCs, sampled at follow-up. The receptors come from a female donor with early-stage non-small cell lung cancer.

This clonotype showed up many times. The chain is built from TRBV27 and TRBJ1-2; 8 bases line up with TRBD1. Germline V lookup: CDR1 MNHEY, CDR2 SMNVEV (reference sequence). The CDR3 has 13 amino acids. V shed 6 bases and J 2 bases; nucleotides not matched to a gene: 2. The CDR3 DNA is TGTGCCAGCAGGCAGGGGGCAAACTATGGCTACACCTTC. Translated, it gives CASRQGANYGYTF.

This clonotype came up many times. The chain recombines TRBV6-2 or TRBV6-3 with TRBJ2-7, with no clear D. The germline V gene encodes CDR1 MNHEY and CDR2 SVGEGT. V lost 0 bases to trimming and J lost 8 bases, with 5 bases between them. The CDR3 totals 11 residues. The CDR3 loop reads CASSYSGKQYF. The CDR3 bases are TGTGCCAGCAGTTACTCGGGGAAGCAGTACTTC.

This clonotype was seen many times. The chain carries TRBV4-1 and TRBJ2-1, with D possibly being TRBD2 (6 bases). Germline lookup yields CDR1 MGHRA and CDR2 YSYEKL. The CDR3 totals 14 residues. The V gene lost 6 bases and the J gene lost 4 bases, with 13 bases spanning the gap. CDR3 loop: CASRKLAAYNEQFF. In DNA, the CDR3 is TGCGCCAGCAGAAAACTAGCCGCATACAATGAGCAGTTCTTC.

This clonotype appeared once. This chain joins TRBV12-3 or TRBV12-4 and TRBJ1-6, with D hard to call. Trimming took off 6 bases at V and 7 bases at J, with 10 bases between the two ends. CDR3 length equals 13 residues. The CDR3 reads CASRGIANSPLHF. CDR3 sequence (DNA): TGTGCCAGCAGGGGTATAGCGAATTCACCCCTCCACTTT.

The chain employs TRBV12-3 or TRBV12-4 and TRBJ1-6; tentatively, D is TRBD1 (5 bases). V was cut by 5 bases and J by 7 bases, with 15 bases left in between. The CDR3 contains 15 residues. The CDR3 DNA sequence: TGTGCCAGCAGTGGCCTCAGGGACGGGAATTCACCCCTCCACTTT. Protein: CASSGLRDGNSPLHF.

This clonotype has a count of ten or more. V is TRBV28 and J is TRBJ2-1; 8 bases line up with TRBD1. Per the germline V gene, CDR1 is MDHEN and CDR2 is SYDVKM. The CDR3 runs 14 residues. V lost 6 bases, J lost 8 bases, and 9 bases stayed unmatched. The CDR3 protein is CASSTSGTGYEQFF. In DNA form, the CDR3 reads TGTGCCAGCAGCACCTCCGGGACAGGCTATGAGCAGTTCTTC.

The J gene is TRBJ2-3, the V gene TRBV5-1; D unresolved. Trimming took 0 bases from V and 6 from J, leaving 8 bases between them. This CDR3 is built from 13 residues. In germline, CDR1 is SGHRS, CDR2 YFSETQ. CDR3 nucleotides: TGCGCCAGCAGCTTGGCATTTGGGGATACGCAGTATTTT. It encodes CASSLAFGDTQYF.

Worth noting for this clonotype: This could be a read error, since a much larger clone is one nucleotide away. This chain connects TRBV7-2 to TRBJ1-5, with D maybe TRBD1 (6 bases). The CDR3 loop spans 16 amino acids. Trimming pared 5 bases from V and 11 bases from J, leaving 25 bases between. Germline CDR1 is SGHTA and CDR2 is FQGNSA. This chain's CDR3 is CASSAERGTSAGAQHF. The CDR3 DNA reads as TGTGCCAGCAGCGCCGAGAGGGGCACATCTGCAGGGGCCCAGCATTTT.

At least ten counts were recorded for this clonotype. The CDR3 sequence: CSASISTAIYEQYF. The CDR3 DNA is TGCAGTGCTAGCATATCTACCGCCATCTACGAGCAGTACTTC. This chain uses TRBV20-1 with TRBJ2-7; D gene ambiguous. Germline CDR1 and CDR2: DFQATT and SNEGSKA (reference sequence). Deletions cut 3 bases from V and 3 bases from J, with 15 bases between. This CDR3 has 14 amino acids.

The gene calls are TRBV3-1 and TRBJ2-7, with unresolved D. V dropped 1 base and J dropped 6 bases, with 10 bases sitting between them. Germline assignment: CDR1 LGHDT and CDR2 YNNKEL (reference sequence). The CDR3 sequence is 13 residues long. CDR3: CASSQADFSEQYF. In nucleotides, the CDR3 is TGTGCCAGCAGCCAAGCCGATTTTTCCGAGCAGTACTTC.

The table lists this clonotype with many counts. V usage is TRBV11-2 and J usage is TRBJ2-7; TRBD1 aligns across 8 bases. Trimming at V came to 5 bases and at J to 5 bases, leaving 11 bases not matched to a gene. This CDR3 is 15 amino acids long. Germline V gene lookup returns CDR1 SGHAT and CDR2 FQNNGV. The CDR3, as DNA: TGTGCCAGCAGCAAAGGTTTCCAGGGGGCCAACGAGCAGTACTTC. Translated: CASSKGFQGANEQYF. The variable domain in full, with the rest retrieved from reference TRBV11-2 and TRBJ2-7, is EAGVAQSPRYKIIEKRQSVAFWCNPISGHATLYWYQQILGQGPKLLIQFQNNGVVDDSQLPKDRFSAERLKGVDSTLKIQPAKLEDSAVYLCASSKGFQGANEQYFGPGTRLTVT.

This chain joins TRBV27 and TRBJ1-5; perhaps TRBD1 as D (6 bases). V was cut by 1 base and J by 0 bases, with 10 bases left in between. The CDR3 spans 16 residues. Germline V gene data show CDR1 as MNHEY and CDR2 as SMNVEV (reference sequence). For the CDR3, the DNA is TGTGCCAGCAGTTTATTTCCACAGGGTAGCAATCAGCCCCAGCATTTT. Translation gives CASSLFPQGSNQPQHF.

V is TRBV30 and J is TRBJ2-7; D call uncertain. The CDR3 runs to 11 residues. From germline, CDR1 is GTSNPN and CDR2 SVGIG (reference sequence). V shed 3 bases and J shed 6 bases, with 9 bases lying between them. CDR3 nucleotides: TGTGCCTGGAGCCCCCAAGGCGAGCAGTACTTC. This translates into CAWSPQGEQYF. The whole variable domain, remainder taken from reference TRBV30 and TRBJ2-7, is SQTIHQWPATLVQPVGSPLSLECTVEGTSNPNLYWYRQAAGRGLQLLFYSVGIGQISSEVPQNLSASRPQDRQFILSSKKLLLSDSGFYLCAWSPQGEQYFGPGTRLTVT.

This clonotype was picked up many times. CDR3 sequence reads: CSARDVTYTEAFF. CDR3 in DNA: TGCAGTGCTAGAGATGTGACCTACACTGAAGCTTTCTTT. This chain connects TRBV20-1 to TRBJ1-1; the D is unclear. Trimming took 0 bases from V and 3 from J, leaving 8 bases between them. In germline, CDR1 is DFQATT, CDR2 SNEGSKA (reference sequence). The CDR3 is made up of 13 amino acids.

This clonotype has at least ten counts. This chain connects TRBV6-1 to TRBJ2-3; D may be TRBD1 (5 bases). This CDR3 comprises 14 residues. V was shortened by 8 bases and J by 0 bases, with 12 bases between the two germline ends. CDR1 is MNHNS, CDR2 SASEGT, per germline. The CDR3, as DNA: TGTGCCAGCCTCAGGGTATTAAGCACAGATACGCAGTATTTT. This translates into CASLRVLSTDTQYF.

This clonotype came up many times. The CDR3 reads CASSYSWGNTIYF. The DNA of the CDR3 is TGTGCCAGCAGTTACTCGTGGGGAAACACCATATATTTT. The rearrangement joins TRBV6-5 to TRBJ1-3; D unclear. The V end lost 0 bases, the J end lost 4 bases, and 4 bases lay between the germline ends. Per the germline V gene, CDR1 is MNHEY and CDR2 is SVGAGI. The length of the CDR3 is 13 residues.

This clonotype occurred many times. The genes are TRBV12-3 or TRBV12-4 and TRBJ1-1; TRBD1 matches 9 bases. This CDR3 region has 14 residues. Trimming cost V 5 bases and J 4 bases; bases outside gene matches: 5. The CDR3 DNA follows: TGTGCCAGCAGTCTACAGGGGGCCAGCACTGAAGCTTTCTTT. Translating gives CASSLQGASTEAFF.

This clonotype was found many times. This chain links TRBV5-1 with TRBJ2-3; D unclear. V was cut by 1 base and J by 5 bases, with 5 bases left in between. Per germline, CDR1 SGHRS and CDR2 YFSETQ. The CDR3 is 12 residues long. DNA of the CDR3: TGCGCCAGCAGCTTGCCGGGAGATACGCAGTATTTT. Amino acid sequence: CASSLPGDTQYF.

This clonotype was recorded many times. This chain uses TRBV12-3 or TRBV12-4 with TRBJ1-2; tentative D call: TRBD1 (6 bases). V gave up 5 bases and J gave up 2 bases, with 12 bases separating them. The CDR3 is made up of 14 amino acids. CDR3 coding DNA: TGTGCCAGCAGTAGGGACACCCGGAACTATGGCTACACCTTC. This encodes CASSRDTRNYGYTF.

The V call is TRBV18, the J call TRBJ2-3; TRBD2 matches at 8 bases. This CDR3 region has 15 residues. CDR1 is KGHSH and CDR2 is LQKENI in the germline V gene. Trimming removed 3 bases from V and 1 base from J; junction bases left unmatched: 3. CDR3 bases: TGTGCCAGCTCACCTAGCGGGGCCGGCACAGATACGCAGTATTTT. This gives the protein CASSPSGAGTDTQYF.

The V gene is TRBV5-1, the J gene TRBJ2-4, with D tentatively TRBD1 or TRBD2 (5 bases each). Looked up from germline, CDR1 is SGHRS and CDR2 is YFSETQ. The CDR3 extends over 17 amino acids. V dropped 5 bases and J dropped 6 bases, with 24 bases sitting between them. CDR3: CASSPKRGPSLGNIQYF. CDR3 sequence (DNA): TGCGCCAGCAGTCCTAAGAGGGGCCCCAGTCTCGGAAACATTCAGTACTTC. Combining the CDR3 with reference TRBV5-1 and TRBJ2-4 gives the whole variable domain KAGVTQTPRYLIKTRGQQVTLSCSPISGHRSVSWYQQTPGQGLQFLFEYFSETQRNKGNFPGRFSGRQFSNSRSEMNVSTLELGDSALYLCASSPKRGPSLGNIQYFGAGTRLSVL.

The rearrangement joins TRBV20-1 to TRBJ2-3; 8 nucleotides line up with TRBD1. This CDR3 contains 12 residues. CDR1 and CDR2 from the germline V gene are DFQATT and SNEGSKA (reference sequence). CDR3 sequence: CSAPDRGDTQYF. The CDR3 bases are TGCAGCGCCCCTGACAGGGGAGATACGCAGTATTTT.

This clonotype was seen more than once but under ten times. The CDR3 nucleotides are TGCGCCAGCAGCTTGGGAGGGACTAGCGCACAGTATTTT. Amino acid sequence: CASSLGGTSAQYF. The chain combines TRBV5-1 with TRBJ2-3, with 10 bases that match TRBD2. The CDR3 has 13 amino acids. The ends lost 0 bases at V and 12 bases at J; junction bases unmatched: 4. CDR1 SGHRS and CDR2 YFSETQ come from the germline V gene.

The chain combines TRBV20-1 with TRBJ2-2; D is uncertain. This CDR3 spans 14 amino acids. The V gene lost 3 bases and the J gene lost 4 bases, with 12 bases spanning the gap. Germline V CDR1 and CDR2: DFQATT, SNEGSKA (reference sequence). The CDR3 DNA sequence: TGCAGTGCTAGGAACCCCTCACGCACCGGGGAGCTGTTTTTT. Its translation: CSARNPSRTGELFF.

This clonotype was observed at least ten times. This chain joins TRBV6-2 or TRBV6-3 and TRBJ2-2; weak D call: TRBD2 (6 bases). Trimming stripped 5 bases from V and 2 bases from J, with 18 bases between. Looked up from germline, CDR1 is MNHEY and CDR2 is SVGEGT. CDR3 length: 17 residues. CDR3 coding DNA: TGTGCCAGCAGTCCGATTTCGAAGGGACTCAACACCGGGGAGCTGTTTTTT. Its protein product is CASSPISKGLNTGELFF.

This clonotype was detected many times. The rearrangement uses TRBV20-1 and TRBJ1-2; D is undetermined. The V end was cut by 0 bases, the J end by 6 bases, with 14 bases between. The CDR3 covers 14 residues. In germline, CDR1 is DFQATT, CDR2 SNEGSKA (reference sequence). DNA of the CDR3: TGCAGTGCTAGAGATGGGCACAGAGAAGATGGCTACACCTTC. Translating it yields CSARDGHREDGYTF.

This clonotype appeared many times. This chain uses TRBV10-1 with TRBJ2-7, with D unclear. Trimming removed 2 bases at V and 3 bases at J, with 11 bases between. The CDR3 loop spans 14 amino acids. Germline CDR1 WNHNN, CDR2 SYGVQD (reference sequence). The CDR3 DNA is TGCGCCAGCAGTGAGCGGCAGACGGGCTACGAGCAGTACTTC. It codes for CASSERQTGYEQYF.

This clonotype was counted at least ten times. The genes are TRBV29-1 and TRBJ2-7; D remains ambiguous. The CDR3 sequence is 13 residues long. Trimming left V 7 bases short and J 1 base short, with 14 bases between. Germline V gene data show CDR1 as SQVTM and CDR2 as ANQGSEA. The CDR3 DNA reads as TGCAGCGGCTCCAATCCCGGGTCCTACGAGCAGTACTTC. Translated, it gives CSGSNPGSYEQYF.

Many counts were recorded for this clonotype. V usage is TRBV7-8 and J usage is TRBJ2-3; 10 bases are shared with TRBD2. Germline lookup yields CDR1 SGHVS and CDR2 FQNEAQ. The V segment lost 4 bases and the J segment 3 bases; nucleotides outside the gene matches: 7. This CDR3 is built from 16 residues. The CDR3 loop is CASSSSKRGGTDTQYF. CDR3 nucleotide sequence: TGTGCCAGCAGCTCCAGTAAGCGGGGGGGAACAGATACGCAGTATTTT.